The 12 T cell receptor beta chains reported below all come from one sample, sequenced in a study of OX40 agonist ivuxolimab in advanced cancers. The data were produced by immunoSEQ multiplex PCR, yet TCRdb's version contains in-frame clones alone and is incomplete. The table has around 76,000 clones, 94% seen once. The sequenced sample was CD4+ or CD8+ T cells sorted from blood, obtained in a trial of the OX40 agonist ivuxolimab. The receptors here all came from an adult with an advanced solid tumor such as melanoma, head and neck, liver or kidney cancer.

The CDR3 DNA follows: TGTGCCAGCAGCTATCCGGGACCCAAAACGTCGCCCCTCCACTTT. Its protein product is CASSYPGPKTSPLHF. The chain links TRBV5-4 to TRBJ1-6, with TRBD1 as a possible D gene (5 bases). Germline CDR1 and CDR2: SGHNT and YYREEE (reference sequence). V lost 3 bases and J lost 13, with 20 bases in between. This CDR3 has 15 residues.

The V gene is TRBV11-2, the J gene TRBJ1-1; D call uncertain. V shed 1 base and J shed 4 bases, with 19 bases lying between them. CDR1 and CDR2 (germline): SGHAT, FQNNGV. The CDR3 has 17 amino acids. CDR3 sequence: CASSLGAHGWKITEAFF. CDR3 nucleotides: TGTGCCAGCAGCTTAGGGGCTCACGGTTGGAAGATCACTGAAGCTTTCTTT.

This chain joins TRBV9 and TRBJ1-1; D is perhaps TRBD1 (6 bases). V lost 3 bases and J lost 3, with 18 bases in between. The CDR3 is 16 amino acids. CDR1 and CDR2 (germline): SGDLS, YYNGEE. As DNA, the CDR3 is TGTGCCAGCAGCGCGAGCCCAAGGACAGTTTACACTGAAGCTTTCTTT. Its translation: CASSASPRTVYTEAFF.

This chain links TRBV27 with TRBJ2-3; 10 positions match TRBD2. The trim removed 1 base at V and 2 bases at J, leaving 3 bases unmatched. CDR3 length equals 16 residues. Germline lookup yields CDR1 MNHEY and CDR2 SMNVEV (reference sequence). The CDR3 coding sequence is TGTGCCAGCAGTTTATGGGGGACTAGCGACACAGATACGCAGTATTTT. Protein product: CASSLWGTSDTDTQYF.

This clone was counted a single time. The CDR3 DNA is TGTGCCAGCATTGTCCCAACAGGGGATAACACTGAAGCTTTCTTT. Protein product: CASIVPTGDNTEAFF. The chain couples TRBV7-3 to TRBJ1-1; TRBD1 agrees at 7 bases. The trim removed 7 bases at V and 2 bases at J, leaving 10 bases unmatched. The germline CDR1 and CDR2 sequences are SGHTA and FQGTGA. The CDR3 has 15 amino acids.

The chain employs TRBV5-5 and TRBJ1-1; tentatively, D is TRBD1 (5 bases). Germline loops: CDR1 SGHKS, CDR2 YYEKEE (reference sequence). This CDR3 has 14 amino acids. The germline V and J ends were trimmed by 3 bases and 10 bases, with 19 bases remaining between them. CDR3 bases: TGTGCCAGCAGCTCTTTAAACCAGGGTTTAGGAGCTTTCTTT. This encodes CASSSLNQGLGAFF. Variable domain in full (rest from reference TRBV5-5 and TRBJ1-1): DAGVTQSPTHLIKTRGQQVTLRCSPISGHKSVSWYQQVLGQGPQFIFQYYEKEERGRGNFPDRFSARQFPNYSSELNVNALLLGDSALYLCASSSLNQGLGAFFGQGTRLTVV.

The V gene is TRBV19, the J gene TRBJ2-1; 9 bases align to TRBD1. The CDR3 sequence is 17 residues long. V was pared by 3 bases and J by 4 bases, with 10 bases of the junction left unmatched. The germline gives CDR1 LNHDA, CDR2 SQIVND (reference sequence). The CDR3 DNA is TGTGCCAGTAGTATCATCCCGGGACAGGGATCTTACAATGAGCAGTTCTTC. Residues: CASSIIPGQGSYNEQFF.

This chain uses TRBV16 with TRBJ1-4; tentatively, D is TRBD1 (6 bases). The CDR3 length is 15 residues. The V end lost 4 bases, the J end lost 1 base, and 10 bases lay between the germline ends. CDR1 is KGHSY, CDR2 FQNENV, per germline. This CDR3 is CASSLIRGTNEKLFF. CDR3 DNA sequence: TGTGCCAGCAGCCTAATCAGGGGAACTAATGAAAAACTGTTTTTT.

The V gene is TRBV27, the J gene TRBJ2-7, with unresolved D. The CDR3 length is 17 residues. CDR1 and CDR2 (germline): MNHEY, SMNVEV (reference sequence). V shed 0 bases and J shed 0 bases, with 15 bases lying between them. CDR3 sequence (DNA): TGTGCCAGCAGTTTATCGCCCGTTGGAATCTACTCCTACGAGCAGTACTTC. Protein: CASSLSPVGIYSYEQYF.

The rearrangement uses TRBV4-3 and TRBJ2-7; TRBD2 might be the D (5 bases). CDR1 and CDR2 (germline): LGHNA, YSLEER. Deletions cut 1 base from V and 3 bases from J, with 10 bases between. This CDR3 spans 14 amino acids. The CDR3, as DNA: TGCGCCAGCAGCCAAGGGGCGGGTGGCTACGAGCAGTACTTC. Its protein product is CASSQGAGGYEQYF.

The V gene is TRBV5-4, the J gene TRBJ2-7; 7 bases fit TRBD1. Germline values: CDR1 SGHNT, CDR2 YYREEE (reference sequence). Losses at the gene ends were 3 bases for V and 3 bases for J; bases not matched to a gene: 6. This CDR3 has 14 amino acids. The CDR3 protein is CASSYWDSHYEQYF. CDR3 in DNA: TGTGCCAGCAGCTACTGGGACAGCCACTACGAGCAGTACTTC.

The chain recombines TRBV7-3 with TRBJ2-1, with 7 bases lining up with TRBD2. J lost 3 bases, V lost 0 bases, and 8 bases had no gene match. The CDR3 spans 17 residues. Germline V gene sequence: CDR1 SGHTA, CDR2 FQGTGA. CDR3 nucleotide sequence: TGTGCCAGCAGCTTAACGTTTCGGCGGGAGAGCTACAATGAGCAGTTCTTC. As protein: CASSLTFRRESYNEQFF.